These T cell receptor beta chains were read from a single sample in a study of blood T cell repertoires in COVID-19. The data were produced by immunoSEQ multiplex PCR, yet TCRdb's version contains in-frame clones alone and is incomplete. The sample lists a few hundred thousand clones, about 83% occurring once. The specimen sequenced was peripheral blood. Receptors originate from a woman in her 30s with COVID-19, enrolled during active disease. Both conserved end residues are trimmed from each CDR3. A D gene is named only where the DNA matches it firmly.

D,V,length,CDR3
TRBD1,TRBV29-1,10,SVATGGYGYT
NA,TRBV6-5,12,ASSYSKRQGELF
TRBD1,TRBV5-1,13,ASSLAGDRAYEAF
TRBD1,TRBV5-4,14,ASSSGTGGFNSPLH
NA,TRBV7-6,14,ASSLDIGTGTGELF
TRBD2,TRBV27,10,ASSPSSGLGF
TRBD1,TRBV7-2,13,ASSSVQGAIYGYT
TRBD1,TRBV19,15,ASSIETGGAHTGELF
NA,TRBV7-2,12,ASSLGGLTGELF
TRBD1,TRBV28,15,ASSLSSPGQDNSPLH
TRBD1,TRBV27,10,ASSWTGGTLH
TRBD1,TRBV19,14,ASRMSGTGSNSPLH
NA,TRBV19,13,ASSISQGSGNTIY
NA,TRBV7-8,12,ASSAGWGPYGYT
NA,TRBV3-1/TRBV3-2,11,ASSPGVKSPLH
TRBD1,TRBV2,14,ASRSSTGVGANVLT
TRBD1,TRBV9,12,ASSTRGRDYGYT
NA,TRBV5-1,13,ASSLWGGTSYEQY
NA,TRBV5-4,13,ASSPSPTGRNEQF
TRBD1,TRBV2,15,ASSLQGGQGRNQPQH
TRBD1,TRBV6-1,13,ASSEAETGRNIQY
TRBD1,TRBV5-1,12,ASSLARGQETQY
NA,TRBV11-1,12,ASSLGRINYGYT
TRBD1,TRBV19,14,ASSLTGVEGTGELF
NA,TRBV7-8,12,ASSLRGIGNTIY
NA,TRBV19,12,ASQYGGSEEKLF
NA,TRBV19,13,ASSGGADTSYEQY
NA,TRBV18,14,ASSPPKGQRSYEQY
TRBD2,TRBV6-6,13,ASLLRRGDTDTQY
NA,TRBV5-1,13,ASTRGGSYNSPLH
TRBD2,TRBV9,13,ASSGSGRGADTQY
NA,TRBV19,13,ASSVIVASTDTQY
TRBD1,TRBV7-9,16,ASSSLVDFGQAEETQY
TRBD2,TRBV7-9,13,ASSSRLAGGYEQF
TRBD2,TRBV11-3,13,ASSRGEGAGETQY